This T cell receptor (beta chain) was found in a study of cytomegalovirus exposure and HLA in healthy donors. In this sample, this clone turned up many times. The PCR contained 60 Vbeta and 13 Jbeta primers. The assay was immunoSEQ multiplex PCR, and TCRdb's table has in-frame clones only and misses some. The table lists roughly 180,000 clones, around 70% of them singletons, with 2.5% to 3.5% in the top ten. Sequences were obtained from PBMCs. The sequence derives from a male donor in good health and CMV-seronegative.

The CDR3 DNA reads as TGTGCCTGGAGTGTCGGGGGGCTTAGCACTGAAGCTTTCTTT. Its protein product is CAWSVGGLSTEAFF. The rearrangement links TRBV30 to TRBJ1-1, with D maybe TRBD1 (6 bases). V was cut by 0 bases and J by 4 bases, with 12 bases left in between. This CDR3 is 14 amino acids long. Germline V gene lookup returns CDR1 GTSNPN and CDR2 SVGIG (reference sequence).